What follows are 5 T cell receptor beta chains derived from one specimen sequenced in a study of regulatory T cells in long-lasting Graves disease. CDR3-region Arm-PCR and iRepertoire HTBI primers produced the TCR beta libraries. MiXCR, run by TCRdb on the multiplex PCR reads, gives a single entry per CDR3 protein. The sample lists around 400,000 distinct CDR3 sequences, less than 20% occurring once. Time point indicated: newly diagnosed GD, antithyroid drugs for less than 3 months. The TCR library used RNA extracted from PBMCs. The material sequenced was peripheral blood mononuclear cells (PBMCs), taken at new diagnosis, from a patient treated with antithyroid drugs. The source of these receptors is a female donor with Graves disease.

Many counts were recorded for this clonotype. J is TRBJ1-5 and V is TRBV7-8, with D unresolved. Trimming left V 4 bases short and J 0 bases short, with 7 bases between. This CDR3 is 14 amino acids long. CDR1 and CDR2 from the germline V gene are SGHVS and FQNEAQ. CDR3 sequence reads: CASSSSNSNQPQHF. The CDR3 nucleotides read TGTGCCAGCAGCTCTTCAAATAGCAATCAGCCCCAGCATTTT. Using reference TRBV7-8 and TRBJ1-5 for the parts outside the CDR3, the full variable domain is GAGVSQSPRYKVAKRGQDVALRCDPISGHVSLFWYQQALGQGPEFLTYFQNEAQLDKSGLPSDRFFAERPEGSVSTLKIQRTQQEDSAVYLCASSSSNSNQPQHFGDGTRLSIL.

This clonotype was recorded many times. This rearrangement joins TRBV20-1 to TRBJ1-2; TRBD1 is a possible D gene (6 bases). The CDR3 sequence is 15 residues long. Germline V lookup: CDR1 DFQATT, CDR2 SNEGSKA (reference sequence). The ends were cut back, 7 bases at V and 5 bases at J, with 23 bases in the middle. CDR3 sequence: CSGAGVLRRHYGYTF. The DNA of the CDR3 is TGCAGTGGGGCAGGGGTTCTCCGCCGCCATTATGGCTACACCTTC.

At least ten counts were recorded for this clonotype. The chain employs TRBV12-3 or TRBV12-4 and TRBJ2-7; D is unresolved. The CDR3 sequence is 13 residues long. Trimming left V 5 bases short and J 1 base short, with 9 bases between. CDR3 nucleotides: TGTGCCAGCAGTCCTATTGGTTCCTACGAGCAGTACTTC. Protein product: CASSPIGSYEQYF.

This clonotype has only a few counts. The chain combines TRBV29-1 with TRBJ1-1; TRBD1 is a possible D gene (5 bases). Germline loops: CDR1 SQVTM, CDR2 ANQGSEA. CDR3 size: 14 residues. V lost 5 bases and J lost 0, with 13 bases in between. CDR3: CSVNRGTMNTEAFF. In DNA, the CDR3 is TGCAGCGTTAACCGGGGGACCATGAACACTGAAGCTTTCTTT.

This clonotype showed up many times. The chain is built from TRBV20-1 and TRBJ2-6, with D maybe TRBD1 (5 bases). V was clipped by 0 bases and J by 0 bases, with 6 bases between them. This CDR3 contains 15 residues. In germline, CDR1 is DFQATT, CDR2 SNEGSKA (reference sequence). CDR3 in DNA: TGCAGTGCTAGAGATGGACACTCTGGGGCCAACGTCCTGACTTTC. Encoded protein: CSARDGHSGANVLTF.